These 24 T cell receptor beta chains originate from one sample sequenced in a study of T cell changes during pregnancy in multiple sclerosis. Sequencing used immunoSEQ multiplex PCR; TCRdb keeps in-frame clones, though not all of them. The table shows about 70,000 clones, with around 94% occurring only once. Sequences were derived from peripheral blood, sampled in the third trimester of pregnancy. These receptors were obtained from a female donor with multiple sclerosis, enrolled in a pregnancy study.

The chain combines TRBV19 with TRBJ2-7; 8 bases map to TRBD1. Germline V CDR1 and CDR2: LNHDA, SQIVND (reference sequence). This CDR3 comprises 14 residues. The V gene end was trimmed by 10 bases and the J gene end by 5 bases; junction bases not matched to a gene: 13. The CDR3 DNA reads TGTGCCACTCAACTCTCAGGGGGCGCTGACGAGCAGTACTTC. Amino acids: CATQLSGGADEQYF.

V gene TRBV9 combines with J gene TRBJ1-6; 8 bases map to TRBD1. Germline V gene lookup returns CDR1 SGDLS and CDR2 YYNGEE. V dropped 4 bases and J dropped 5; count of bases not matched to a gene: 11. This CDR3 contains 17 residues. The CDR3: CASSLGVAGGHNSPLHF. CDR3 sequence (DNA): TGTGCCAGCAGCCTGGGTGTCGCAGGGGGCCATAATTCACCCCTCCACTTT.

The V gene is TRBV6-5, the J gene TRBJ1-5; TRBD1 matches at 9 bases. The CDR3 has 14 residues. The germline V gene encodes CDR1 MNHEY and CDR2 SVGAGI. The V gene end was trimmed by 6 bases and the J gene end by 4 bases; junction bases not matched to a gene: 4. CDR3 DNA: TGTGCCAGCAGCCTCGACAGGGGGAATCAGCCCCAGCATTTT. Its protein is CASSLDRGNQPQHF.

The chain joins TRBV4-2 to TRBJ2-3; D is possibly TRBD2 (5 bases). This CDR3 comprises 14 residues. The germline V and J ends were trimmed by 1 base and 1 base, with 6 bases remaining between them. Per germline, CDR1 LGHNA and CDR2 YNFKEQ. Here the CDR3 reads CASSQVGGTDTQYF. The CDR3 bases are TGTGCCAGCAGCCAAGTCGGGGGCACAGATACGCAGTATTTT.

A word on this clone: Other DNA sequences within the sample encode an identical CDR3. V gene TRBV6-5 combines with J gene TRBJ2-7, with D maybe TRBD2 (6 bases). V lost 0 bases and J lost 4, with 13 bases in between. Germline CDR1 reads MNHEY; CDR2 reads SVGAGI. CDR3 length equals 15 residues. The CDR3 reads CASSYSPPGVYEQYF. CDR3 nucleotide sequence: TGTGCCAGCAGTTACTCACCCCCGGGGGTGTACGAGCAGTACTTC.

In this sample, this clone turned up once. This sequence joins TRBV7-2 and TRBJ2-7; the D gene is possibly TRBD1 (5 bases). The length of the CDR3 is 15 residues. Trimming cost V 0 bases and J 0 bases, with 9 bases left between them. Germline V gene sequence: CDR1 SGHTA, CDR2 FQGNSA. The CDR3: CASSLARQFSYEQYF. The CDR3 nucleotides are TGTGCCAGCAGCTTAGCGCGACAGTTCTCCTACGAGCAGTACTTC.

V and J are TRBV10-3 and TRBJ2-7, with TRBD2 matching 11 bases. CDR3 length: 15 amino acids. Losses at the gene ends were 6 bases for V and 7 bases for J; bases not matched to a gene: 11. Germline loops: CDR1 ENHRY, CDR2 SYGVKD. The CDR3 loop is CAIRGSSGRTGEQYF. In DNA form, the CDR3 reads TGTGCCATCAGGGGTTCTAGCGGGAGGACAGGGGAGCAGTACTTC.

The CDR3 nucleotides read TGTGCCAGCAGCTCCCAGGGGGTGAACACTGAAGCTTTCTTT. As protein: CASSSQGVNTEAFF. V is TRBV11-2 and J is TRBJ1-1; TRBD1 matches at 7 bases. The CDR3 is 14 residues long. The ends lost 4 bases at V and 0 bases at J; junction bases unmatched: 2. CDR1 is SGHAT, CDR2 FQNNGV, per germline.

The V call is TRBV5-4, the J call TRBJ2-5, with TRBD1 identical over 9 bases. The J call may be faulty, since TRBJ2-7 better matches the DNA end. Germline values: CDR1 SGHNT, CDR2 YYREEE (reference sequence). The CDR3 is made up of 14 amino acids. The CDR3 loop reads CASSLGGQGYEQYF. The CDR3 DNA reads as TGTGCCAGCAGCTTGGGGGGACAGGGCTACGAGCAGTACTTC.

The V and J genes are TRBV5-4 and TRBJ1-1, with D possibly being TRBD1 (6 bases). This CDR3 region has 14 residues. Per germline, CDR1 SGHNT and CDR2 YYREEE (reference sequence). V was cut by 3 bases and J by 1 base, with 10 bases left in between. CDR3 nucleotide sequence: TGTGCCAGCAGCTCCGAGACAGGGAACACTGAAGCTTTCTTT. It specifies CASSSETGNTEAFF.

The V and J genes are TRBV7-2 and TRBJ1-1; maybe TRBD1 (5 bases). CDR3 size: 14 residues. The V end lost 2 bases, the J end lost 6 bases, and 13 bases lay between the germline ends. Germline CDR1 is SGHTA and CDR2 is FQGNSA. CDR3 residues: CASSLQGEWAEAFF. The CDR3, as DNA: TGTGCCAGCAGCTTACAGGGTGAGTGGGCTGAAGCTTTCTTT.

This chain links TRBV7-2 with TRBJ1-2, with D possibly matching TRBD1 (5 bases). Germline V lookup: CDR1 SGHTA, CDR2 FQGNSA. Between the trimmed V and J ends, which lost 0 bases and 4 bases, there was a span of 12 bases. This CDR3 has 15 residues. The CDR3 loop reads CASSLARGTGYGYTF. CDR3 sequence (DNA): TGTGCCAGCAGCTTAGCGCGGGGAACAGGCTATGGCTACACCTTC.

The J gene is TRBJ1-3, the V gene TRBV6-5; possibly TRBD1 for D (5 bases). CDR1 is MNHEY and CDR2 is SVGAGI in the germline V gene. The V end was cut by 4 bases, the J end by 0 bases, with 13 bases between. CDR3 length equals 16 residues. The CDR3 reads CASSSPFRDSGNTIYF. In DNA, the CDR3 is TGTGCCAGCAGTTCCCCCTTCAGGGACTCTGGAAACACCATATATTTT.

This chain uses TRBV10-3 with TRBJ2-1; D perhaps matches TRBD1 (6 bases). Per the germline V gene, CDR1 is ENHRY and CDR2 is SYGVKD. V dropped 2 bases and J dropped 7 bases, with 6 bases sitting between them. CDR3 length: 12 amino acids. CDR3 coding DNA: TGTGCCATCAGTGAGCAGGGGAATGAGCAGTTCTTC. It specifies CAISEQGNEQFF.

The sample holds one count of this clone. V gene TRBV2 combines with J gene TRBJ2-7; possible D gene TRBD1, 6 bases. V shed 7 bases and J shed 3 bases, with 13 bases lying between them. The germline V gene has CDR1 SNHLY and CDR2 FYNNEI. The CDR3 is 13 residues long. The CDR3 loop is CASIDRQDYEQYF. CDR3 DNA: TGTGCCAGCATCGACAGGCAGGACTACGAGCAGTACTTC.

The V call is TRBV30, the J call TRBJ2-3, with 11 positions matching TRBD1. Germline loops: CDR1 GTSNPN, CDR2 SVGIG (reference sequence). The CDR3 extends over 15 amino acids. V was clipped by 2 bases and J by 5 bases; unmatched bases: 6. The CDR3 is CAWSRDRGGEDTQYF. Written as DNA, the CDR3 is TGTGCCTGGAGTAGGGACAGGGGGGGGGAAGATACGCAGTATTTT.

The chain employs TRBV4-2 and TRBJ2-2; D call uncertain. Germline assignment: CDR1 LGHNA and CDR2 YNFKEQ. This CDR3 is 16 amino acids long. Trimming took 4 bases from V and 0 from J, leaving 12 bases between them. For the CDR3, the DNA is TGTGCCAGCAGCCCTCGCGGTAGCTCGAACACCGGGGAGCTGTTTTTT. Translated, it gives CASSPRGSSNTGELFF.

The chain joins TRBV7-2 to TRBJ1-2, with 7 bases identical to TRBD1. Germline V gene data show CDR1 as SGHTA and CDR2 as FQGNSA. The CDR3 contains 15 residues. V shed 2 bases, J shed 8 bases, and the junction held 11 bases outside the gene matches. The DNA of the CDR3 is TGTGCCAGCAGCTTAAGTCCGGACAGGTACCGGGGCTACACCTTC. Encoded protein: CASSLSPDRYRGYTF.

This clone was found once. The chain couples TRBV6-6 to TRBJ1-1; D is undetermined. V lost 0 bases to trimming and J lost 10 bases, with 9 bases between them. The CDR3 has 12 residues. The V gene's germline CDR1 is MNHNY and CDR2 SVGAGI (reference sequence). The CDR3 sequence: CASSYSADPAFF. As DNA, the CDR3 is TGTGCCAGCAGTTACTCTGCGGATCCAGCTTTCTTT.

The rearrangement uses TRBV4-3 and TRBJ1-5, with 7 bases matching TRBD1. V gave up 3 bases and J gave up 6 bases; unmatched junction bases: 8. Looked up from germline, CDR1 is LGHNA and CDR2 is YSLEER. CDR3 length: 15 residues. The CDR3 coding sequence is TGCGCCAGCAGCCAGGAAGGGGGCGTTGCTCAGCCCCAGCATTTT. Its protein is CASSQEGGVAQPQHF.

The rearrangement links TRBV27 to TRBJ2-1; 7 bases are a match to TRBD2. V was clipped by 2 bases and J by 6 bases; unmatched bases: 7. This CDR3 spans 15 amino acids. Germline-derived CDR1 and CDR2 are MNHEY and SMNVEV (reference sequence). CDR3: CASSLDGGSTNEQFF. CDR3 in DNA: TGTGCCAGCAGTTTAGACGGGGGGTCGACCAATGAGCAGTTCTTC.

V usage is TRBV7-2 and J usage is TRBJ2-2; D gene uncertain. V dropped 3 bases and J dropped 6 bases, with 14 bases sitting between them. Germline CDR1 is SGHTA and CDR2 is FQGNSA. There are 15 residues in the CDR3. CDR3 region: CASSFTGGYPGELFF. The CDR3 bases are TGTGCCAGCAGCTTTACTGGTGGTTACCCCGGGGAGCTGTTTTTT. The full variable domain, in which reference TRBV7-2 and TRBJ2-2 provide the parts outside the CDR3, is GAGVSQSPSNKVTEKGKDVELRCDPISGHTALYWYRQSLGQGLEFLIYFQGNSAPDKSGLPSDRFSAERTGGSVSTLTIQRTQQEDSAVYLCASSFTGGYPGELFFGEGSRLTVL.

The chain recombines TRBV7-2 with TRBJ1-2, with TRBD1 matching over 9 bases. The trim removed 1 base at V and 5 bases at J, leaving 5 bases unmatched. CDR1 is SGHTA, CDR2 FQGNSA, per germline. The CDR3 contains 15 residues. CDR3 nucleotide sequence: TGTGCCAGCAGCTTAGTTGGGACAGGGATATATGGCTACACCTTC. Residues: CASSLVGTGIYGYTF.

The chain joins TRBV5-4 to TRBJ2-7; 7 bases line up with TRBD1. V lost 4 bases to trimming and J lost 0 bases; unmatched junction nucleotides: 4. The CDR3 is made up of 14 amino acids. From germline, CDR1 is SGHNT and CDR2 YYREEE (reference sequence). This CDR3 reads CASSQQGSSYEQYF. The CDR3 bases are TGTGCCAGCAGCCAACAGGGGAGCTCCTACGAGCAGTACTTC.